Listed below are T cell receptor beta chains from one sample, sequenced in a study of blood T cell repertoires in COVID-19. TCRdb's table, derived via immunoSEQ multiplex PCR, lists solely in-frame clones and lacks some. The table lists approximately 210,000 clones, under 90% of them singletons. Sequences were obtained from PBMCs or T cells enriched from blood (not recorded which). The receptors were gathered from a woman aged 45 to 65 with acute COVID-19. The CDR3 runs from the conserved cysteine through the conserved F or W. Each record gives: J gene, clone size, D gene, V gene, CDR3 DNA, CDR3 protein. The D gene is left open where the match is weak. Expanded clones are given a class, and other clones once, few, many or no size at all.

j_gene: TRBJ2-3; abundance: once; d_gene: TRBD2; v_gene: TRBV7-2; CDR3nt: TGTGCCAGCAGTAGCGGGCTAATTCCTGGGGATACGCAGTATTTT; CDR3aa: CASSSGLIPGDTQYF
j_gene: TRBJ1-5; abundance: NA; d_gene: TRBD1; v_gene: TRBV19; CDR3nt: TGTGCCAGTAGCCTGGGACAGAATAGCAATCAGCCCCAGCATTTT; CDR3aa: CASSLGQNSNQPQHF
j_gene: TRBJ2-3; abundance: NA; d_gene: NA; v_gene: TRBV2; CDR3nt: TGTGCCAGCCACCTGGCGACAACAAGGAATACGCAGTATTTT; CDR3aa: CASHLATTRNTQYF
j_gene: TRBJ2-3; abundance: once; d_gene: NA; v_gene: TRBV7-2; CDR3nt: TGTGCCGGACTGAGCAGGAGGACAGATACGCAGTATTTT; CDR3aa: CAGLSRRTDTQYF
j_gene: TRBJ1-2; abundance: NA; d_gene: NA; v_gene: TRBV7-2; CDR3nt: TGTGCCAGCAGCTCGGTCCCCCCGCCTTATGGCTACACCTTC; CDR3aa: CASSSVPPPYGYTF
j_gene: TRBJ1-1; abundance: NA; d_gene: TRBD1; v_gene: TRBV19; CDR3nt: TGTGCCAGTAGTATGGTCTCAGGGGGCGGCAGAGCTTTCTTT; CDR3aa: CASSMVSGGGRAFF
j_gene: TRBJ2-7; abundance: NA; d_gene: TRBD1; v_gene: TRBV4-1; CDR3nt: TGCGCCAGCAGCCCCAGGACAGGGGCATTCTACGAGCAGTACTTC; CDR3aa: CASSPRTGAFYEQYF
j_gene: TRBJ2-7; abundance: NA; d_gene: NA; v_gene: TRBV7-2; CDR3nt: TGTGCCAGCAGCTCGTTCTACGAGCAGTACTTC; CDR3aa: CASSSFYEQYF
j_gene: TRBJ2-7; abundance: NA; d_gene: TRBD1; v_gene: TRBV7-8; CDR3nt: TGTGCCAGCAGCTTGAACAGGGGTCCCTCCGACGAGCAGTACTTC; CDR3aa: CASSLNRGPSDEQYF
j_gene: TRBJ1-3; abundance: NA; d_gene: TRBD1; v_gene: TRBV18; CDR3nt: TGTGCCAGCTCACAATCAACAGGGGATGGAAACACCATATATTTT; CDR3aa: CASSQSTGDGNTIYF
j_gene: TRBJ2-1; abundance: NA; d_gene: TRBD2; v_gene: TRBV5-1; CDR3nt: TGCGCCAGCACCAGCCGGGGGGAACACAACAATGAGCAGTTCTTC; CDR3aa: CASTSRGEHNNEQFF
j_gene: TRBJ1-5; abundance: NA; d_gene: TRBD1; v_gene: TRBV30; CDR3nt: TGTGCCTGGAGTGAGGACAGGGGGGATCAGCCCCAGCATTTT; CDR3aa: CAWSEDRGDQPQHF
j_gene: TRBJ2-7; abundance: few; d_gene: TRBD1; v_gene: TRBV7-6; CDR3nt: TGTGCCAGCAGCTTATCTCAACCTCGGACAGGGGGCTACGAGCAGTACTTC; CDR3aa: CASSLSQPRTGGYEQYF
j_gene: TRBJ2-5; abundance: NA; d_gene: TRBD1; v_gene: TRBV12-5; CDR3nt: TGTGCTAGTGGCAGACAGGGGTTGGAGACCCAGTACTTC; CDR3aa: CASGRQGLETQYF
j_gene: TRBJ2-5; abundance: NA; d_gene: NA; v_gene: TRBV2; CDR3nt: TGTGCCAGCAGTCGCGAGGGTGGGGGGAATCAAGAGACCCAGTACTTC; CDR3aa: CASSREGGGNQETQYF
j_gene: TRBJ2-7; abundance: NA; d_gene: TRBD1; v_gene: TRBV2; CDR3nt: TGTGCCAGCAGTGAGCCCGTAACGGGGACAGGAAAAGGAGGGCAGTACTTC; CDR3aa: CASSEPVTGTGKGGQYF
j_gene: TRBJ1-6; abundance: NA; d_gene: NA; v_gene: TRBV25-1; CDR3nt: TGTGCCAGCAGTGCCAGCTCCTATAATTCACCCCTCCACTTT; CDR3aa: CASSASSYNSPLHF
j_gene: TRBJ2-1; abundance: NA; d_gene: TRBD2; v_gene: TRBV7-9; CDR3nt: TGTGCCAGCAGCTACTCTCGGGCGGGAGGGGGCTTTAAATACAATGAGCAGTTCTTC; CDR3aa: CASSYSRAGGGFKYNEQFF
j_gene: TRBJ1-6; abundance: NA; d_gene: NA; v_gene: TRBV27; CDR3nt: TGTGCCAGCGGGCCTCTATCACCCCTCCACTTT; CDR3aa: CASGPLSPLHF
j_gene: TRBJ1-2; abundance: NA; d_gene: NA; v_gene: TRBV4-3; CDR3nt: TGCGCCAGCAGCCAAGCGGAAGGGGCAAGCTATGGCTACACCTTC; CDR3aa: CASSQAEGASYGYTF
j_gene: TRBJ2-3; abundance: once; d_gene: TRBD2; v_gene: TRBV6-2/TRBV6-3; CDR3nt: TGTGCCAGCAGTCCAACTAAGACTAGCGGGAGAACAGATACGCAGTATTTT; CDR3aa: CASSPTKTSGRTDTQYF
j_gene: TRBJ1-4; abundance: NA; d_gene: NA; v_gene: TRBV18; CDR3nt: TGTGCCAGCTCACCAGAACTGACAGATTGGAGAGTTGAAGGTGAAAAACTGTTTTTT; CDR3aa: CASSPELTDWRVEGEKLFF
j_gene: TRBJ2-7; abundance: NA; d_gene: TRBD2; v_gene: TRBV4-3; CDR3nt: TGCGCCAGCAGCCAACTTACCGGGACTAGCGGGTTTTACGAGCAGTACTTC; CDR3aa: CASSQLTGTSGFYEQYF
j_gene: TRBJ2-2; abundance: NA; d_gene: TRBD2; v_gene: TRBV5-1; CDR3nt: TGCGCCAGCCAGCGGGAGGGTAGCACCGGGGAGCTGTTTTTT; CDR3aa: CASQREGSTGELFF
j_gene: TRBJ2-5; abundance: NA; d_gene: NA; v_gene: TRBV7-8; CDR3nt: TGTGCCAGCAGCTTAGGGCCAGGGAAGTTTTGGACCCAGTACTTC; CDR3aa: CASSLGPGKFWTQYF
j_gene: TRBJ2-2; abundance: NA; d_gene: NA; v_gene: TRBV7-9; CDR3nt: TGTGCCAGCAGACATCGAGGACAGATCGCCGGGGAGCTGTTTTTT; CDR3aa: CASRHRGQIAGELFF
j_gene: TRBJ2-1; abundance: NA; d_gene: TRBD2; v_gene: TRBV6-5; CDR3nt: TGTGCCAGCAGTCGACTAGCGGGAGTGATGGGTGAGCAGTTCTTC; CDR3aa: CASSRLAGVMGEQFF
j_gene: TRBJ2-7; abundance: many; d_gene: NA; v_gene: TRBV19; CDR3nt: TGTGCCAGTAGTAGGACAAATAACTACGAGCAGTACTTC; CDR3aa: CASSRTNNYEQYF
j_gene: TRBJ2-1; abundance: NA; d_gene: TRBD2; v_gene: TRBV7-2; CDR3nt: TGTGCCAGCAGCTTAGTCTGGACTAGCGGTTACAATGAGCAGTTCTTC; CDR3aa: CASSLVWTSGYNEQFF